The clone carrying this T cell receptor (beta chain) was found a few times. Its antigen is unidentified. The data stem from a study of OX40 agonist ivuxolimab in advanced cancers. Study details: An agonistic human IgG2 monoclonal antibody against OX40 (CD134) was given. Every 2 weeks, ivuxolimab was infused into the patients intravenously at between 0.01 and 10 mg/kg.

Germline CDR1 is SEHNR and CDR2 is FQNEAQ (reference sequence). CDR3 size: 13 residues. The V segment lost 6 bases and the J segment 5 bases; nucleotides outside the gene matches: 5. Produced via immunoSEQ multiplex PCR; TCRdb's table is partial and in-frame only. The data show some 84,000 clones, about 91% seen once. Study findings and constraints: Some nonresponders additionally presented with little normalized T-cell clonal expansion. Fewer expanded clones were found on average in CD4+ than in CD8+ T cells.

Sequencing was performed on CD4+ or CD8+ T cells sorted from blood, taken in a trial of the OX40 agonist ivuxolimab. This clonotype was sampled from an adult with an advanced solid tumor such as melanoma, head and neck, liver or kidney cancer. The chain joins TRBV7-9 to TRBJ1-1; 8 bases line up with TRBD1. DNA of the CDR3: TGTGCCAGCAGTTCGGGACAGGCGACTGAAGCTTTCTTT. Its translation is CASSSGQATEAFF. Based on the CDR3 plus reference TRBV7-9 and TRBJ1-1, the full variable domain is DTGVSQNPRHKITKRGQNVTFRCDPISEHNRLYWYRQTLGQGPEFLTYFQNEAQLEKSRLLSDRFSAERPKGSFSTLEIQRTEQGDSAMYLCASSSGQATEAFFGQGTRLTVV.